This TCR beta chain originates from a study of T cell repertoires in cytomegalovirus infection. In the study overall: Recently identified HLA-C-restricted CMV epitopes were used, and well-studied HLA-B-restricted CMV epitopes were used as well. Both a matching HLA type and CMV infection were indicated by public TCR beta signatures.

The CDR3 is 14 amino acids. The V end lost 5 bases, the J end lost 4 bases, and 14 bases lay between the germline ends. Germline V CDR1 and CDR2: LNHDA, SQIVND (reference sequence). Overall study results and limits: Summed public TCR beta family frequency identified CMV carriers bearing the relevant HLA. Within the response measured ex vivo, HLA-C-restricted CMV-specific TCR beta clonotypes were dominant.

As concerns this clonotype: Antigen: not known.

A single record per CDR3 protein comes from TCRdb applying MiXCR to the reads. The sample lists approximately 910,000 distinct CDR3 sequences, 31% seen once, with around an eighth in the top ten. Sequencing was performed on cultured CD8+ T cells from PBMCs, taken from culture after CMV antigen stimulation. This clonotype originated in a human donor in good health (CMV status not recorded). Some clones in this sample may be carry-over from other donors' samples. The genes are TRBV19 and TRBJ1-1; D is possibly TRBD1 (5 bases). As DNA, the CDR3 is TGTGCCAGTAGTCAAAGGGACCCGGGCACTGAAGCTTTCTTT. It encodes CASSQRDPGTEAFF. The full variable domain, completed using reference TRBV19 and TRBJ1-1, is DGGITQSPKYLFRKEGQNVTLSCEQNLNHDAMYWYRQDPGQGLRLIYYSQIVNDFQKGDIAEGYSVSREKKESFPLTVTSAQKNPTAFYLCASSQRDPGTEAFFGQGTRLTVV.